Listed here are 14 T cell receptor beta chains from one sample, sequenced in a study of T cells in Graves' hyperthyroidism and ophthalmopathy. Researchers took RNA transcripts and amplified the TCR beta CDR3 regions from them. Carried out on the TCR CDR3, a first-round RT-PCR used the HTBI primer set. TCRdb independently ran MiXCR on the multiplex PCR reads; one entry per CDR3 protein. The table lists about 570,000 distinct CDR3 sequences, 40% to 55% of them singletons, with over 15% in the top ten. Sequencing input: peripheral blood or thyroid tissue (not recorded which). These receptors originate from an adult woman with Graves' disease, either hyperthyroidism or ophthalmopathy (not recorded which).

This clonotype was picked up many times. The CDR3 reads CASTERGDGSNSPLHF. The DNA of the CDR3 is TGTGCCAGCACCGAACGGGGAGACGGATCTAATTCACCCCTCCACTTT. The chain recombines TRBV6-1 with TRBJ1-6; D call uncertain. CDR1 and CDR2 (germline): MNHNS, SASEGT. V was shortened by 7 bases and J by 6 bases, with 19 bases between the two germline ends. This CDR3 spans 16 amino acids.

This clonotype was counted at least ten times. The chain is built from TRBV5-1 and TRBJ1-5; possibly TRBD1 for D (5 bases). This CDR3 has 15 residues. Trimming removed 0 bases at V and 4 bases at J, with 11 bases between. From germline, CDR1 is SGHRS and CDR2 YFSETQ. CDR3 region: CASSLGGYYNQPQHF. DNA for the CDR3: TGCGCCAGCAGCTTGGGGGGCTATTATAATCAGCCCCAGCATTTT.

The table lists this clonotype with a few counts. The junction departs from germline at one end; a sequencing error may be responsible. V is TRBV7-7 and J is TRBJ2-5, with D perhaps given as TRBD1 or TRBD2 (6 bases each). The V gene's germline CDR1 is SSHAT and CDR2 FNYEAQ (reference sequence). The CDR3 spans 12 residues. The CDR3 region is CASSQGRETQYF. In DNA form, the CDR3 reads TGTGCTAGCAGCCAGGGGAGGGAGACCCAGTACTTC.

The chain links TRBV7-8 to TRBJ2-2; 9 bases match TRBD2. The CDR3 consists of 19 residues. Germline-derived CDR1 and CDR2 are SGHVS and FQNEAQ. With V trimmed by 7 bases and J by 4 bases, 19 bases remained unmatched. CDR3 coding DNA: TGTGCCAGCACCAGACCGGGATTAGCGGGAGAGGGTCGCACCGGGGAGCTGTTTTTT. This sequence encodes CASTRPGLAGEGRTGELFF.

The chain recombines TRBV25-1 with TRBJ1-6; no clear D. Germline loops: CDR1 MGHDK, CDR2 SYGVNS. The CDR3 consists of 14 residues. The V end lost 8 bases, the J end lost 5 bases, and 13 bases lay between the germline ends. The CDR3 DNA is TGTGCCAGCTTGGTAACGGCCCATAATTCACCCCTCCACTTT. This translates into CASLVTAHNSPLHF.

The V call is TRBV20-1, the J call TRBJ1-6; weak D call: TRBD1 (6 bases). With 2 bases removed from V and 7 bases from J, the gap between germline ends came to 12 bases. The CDR3 extends over 14 amino acids. Germline loops: CDR1 DFQATT, CDR2 SNEGSKA (reference sequence). CDR3 sequence: CSARYVQGNSPLHF. The DNA for the CDR3 is TGCAGTGCTAGATATGTCCAGGGGAATTCACCCCTCCACTTT.

This clonotype came up many times. The chain joins TRBV5-1 to TRBJ1-2; D is undetermined. This CDR3 has 15 amino acids. The germline V gene has CDR1 SGHRS and CDR2 YFSETQ. The ends were cut back, 4 bases at V and 4 bases at J, with 17 bases in the middle. DNA for the CDR3: TGCGCCAGCAGCATGGAAGACGGGAACCTCTATGGCTACACCTTC. Translated: CASSMEDGNLYGYTF.

This clonotype was detected ten times or more. The chain couples TRBV12-3 or TRBV12-4 to TRBJ1-5; D call uncertain. The CDR3 length is 15 residues. With 6 bases removed from V and 3 bases from J, the gap between germline ends came to 15 bases. The CDR3 protein is CASSPKSGNNQPQHF. The CDR3 nucleotides read TGTGCCAGCAGCCCCAAGTCAGGTAACAATCAGCCCCAGCATTTT.

This clonotype occurred many times. V and J are TRBV5-4 and TRBJ2-7; 7 nucleotides agree with TRBD1. The CDR3 covers 14 residues. Germline V CDR1 and CDR2: SGHNT, YYREEE (reference sequence). The V and J ends lost 4 bases and 3 bases, in that order; junction bases with no gene match: 7. The CDR3 protein is CASSIGQVGYEQYF. DNA for the CDR3: TGTGCCAGCAGCATCGGACAGGTCGGCTACGAGCAGTACTTC. The whole variable domain, remainder taken from reference TRBV5-4 and TRBJ2-7, is ETGVTQSPTHLIKTRGQQVTLRCSSQSGHNTVSWYQQALGQGPQFIFQYYREEENGRGNFPPRFSGLQFPNYSSELNVNALELDDSALYLCASSIGQVGYEQYFGPGTRLTVT.

In its sample, this clonotype was seen many times. This chain connects TRBV10-2 to TRBJ1-1; D not resolved. Germline V CDR1 and CDR2: WSHSY, SAAADI. Trimming pared 10 bases from V and 0 bases from J, leaving 12 bases between. CDR3 length: 13 amino acids. CDR3 sequence (DNA): TGCGCCACCTCACGACAATTGAACACTGAAGCTTTCTTT. This sequence encodes CATSRQLNTEAFF.

The chain carries TRBV7-2 and TRBJ1-1; D call uncertain. With 6 bases removed from V and 1 base from J, the gap between germline ends came to 12 bases. Germline assignment: CDR1 SGHTA and CDR2 FQGNSA. CDR3 length equals 14 residues. CDR3 DNA: TGTGCCAGCAGGATTACCCGGGCGAACACTGAAGCTTTCTTT. It is translated as CASRITRANTEAFF. Using reference TRBV7-2 and TRBJ1-1 for the parts outside the CDR3, the full variable domain is GAGVSQSPSNKVTEKGKDVELRCDPISGHTALYWYRQSLGQGLEFLIYFQGNSAPDKSGLPSDRFSAERTGGSVSTLTIQRTQQEDSAVYLCASRITRANTEAFFGQGTRLTVV.

A remark on this clonotype: Lacking the conserved final phenylalanine or tryptophan, this CDR3 likely reflects a read error. The DNA is omitted, as the CDR3 cannot be located on it reliably, and the CDR3 follows TCRdb's listing. J is TRBJ2-1 and V is TRBV7-9; the table's D call TRBD1 went unverified against the DNA. Counting both end residues, the CDR3 totals 10 amino acids. CDR1 and CDR2 from the germline V gene are SEHNR and FQNEAQ (reference sequence). The CDR3 protein is CASSWTGSGG.

In DNA form, the CDR3 reads TGCAGCGTTACTTATCTGGGAGGGGCGCGAAGTGGCTACACCTTC. Its translation: CSVTYLGGARSGYTF. V and J are TRBV29-1 and TRBJ1-2, with a tentative D call TRBD1 (5 bases). Looked up from germline, CDR1 is SQVTM and CDR2 is ANQGSEA. The CDR3 length is 15 residues. Between the trimmed V and J ends, which lost 5 bases and 7 bases, there was a span of 23 bases.

This clonotype was seen at least ten times. The CDR3 DNA sequence: TGCAGTGCTAGAGGAGAGAGGGGAGGCCTTAAGCCTTACGAGCAGTACTTC. It specifies CSARGERGGLKPYEQYF. This rearrangement joins TRBV20-1 to TRBJ2-7; weak D call: TRBD2 (6 bases). The length of the CDR3 is 17 residues. Germline V gene sequence: CDR1 DFQATT, CDR2 SNEGSKA (reference sequence). V lost 1 base and J lost 4, with 23 bases in between.